This TCR beta chain was identified in a study of blood T cell repertoires in COVID-19. Study details: Collection of acute and convalescent COVID-19 samples took place in the United States, Italy and Spain. Sample material is recorded as cDNA or gDNA derived from T cells, B-cell-depleted T cells, or PBMCs.

Germline-derived CDR1 and CDR2 are SGHVS and FQNEAQ. The V end lost 1 base, the J end lost 0 bases, and 14 bases lay between the germline ends. The CDR3 is 17 amino acids. Authors' processing steps: Estimation of nucleated cell counts was performed using reference gene primer amplification. Produced via immunoSEQ multiplex PCR; TCRdb's table is partial and in-frame only. V and J calls and clone size are those listed in that table; D and trimming were worked out from the DNA. In the table there are about 74,000 clones, over 75% of which are singletons. The receptor was isolated from an elderly woman with active or convalescent COVID-19. The genes are TRBV7-8 and TRBJ2-3; TRBD1 might be the D (6 bases). The sequencing sample was made of peripheral blood. CDR3 amino acids: CASSLVGQRGSTDTQYF. The CDR3 nucleotides read TGTGCCAGCAGCTTAGTTGGACAGCGTGGAAGCACAGATACGCAGTATTTT.